This entry is about one T cell receptor (beta chain). The sample belongs to a study of T cells in Graves' hyperthyroidism and ophthalmopathy. RNA transcripts gave rise to amplified TCR beta CDR3 regions. First-round RT-PCR with HTBI primers amplified the TCR CDR3 region. TCRdb re-analysed the multiplex PCR reads in MiXCR, keeping a single row per CDR3 protein. The table shows more than 550,000 distinct CDR3 sequences, with about 17% occurring only once. Looked up from germline, CDR1 is LGHNT and CDR2 is FRNRAP. V dropped 7 bases and J dropped 8 bases, with 23 bases sitting between them. This CDR3 region has 15 residues.

Sequenced material: blood. This clonotype was sampled from a woman in her forties or fifties with Graves' hyperthyroidism that later progressed to Graves' ophthalmopathy. The rearrangement links TRBV12-5 to TRBJ1-2; tentative D call: TRBD1 (5 bases). The DNA for the CDR3 is TGTGCTAGTGCCCCTTCCGTGGGGCCCGGTGGGGGCTACACCTTC. Its protein product is CASAPSVGPGGGYTF.